The clone carrying this TCR beta chain is a singleton in its sample. Its antigen is currently unknown. CDR1 is MNHEY, CDR2 SMNVEV, per germline (reference sequence). The CDR3 runs 15 residues. V lost 8 bases and J lost 4; bases outside the gene matches: 12. This sample stems from a study of cytomegalovirus exposure and HLA in healthy donors. General study points: Rare sequences made up most TCRs, while some public TCRs were found in many donors. DRB1 showed the most TCR associations and HLA-C the fewest in a later analysis, as rates varied by HLA locus.

It was with 60 Vbeta and 13 Jbeta primers that the PCR ran. Study processing details: Later analysis identified tens of millions of unique TCR beta chains, 10 million to 12 million shared. Using immunoSEQ multiplex PCR, the repertoire was profiled, and TCRdb retains in-frame clones only, with some absent. The V and J calls and clone size were taken over from that table, and D and trimming were inferred from the DNA. This table holds 140,000 to 150,000 clones, roughly 88% found once. The sample was PBMCs. The sequence was collected from a woman between 40 and 50 years old in good health and CMV-seronegative. The chain recombines TRBV27 with TRBJ2-3, with 7 bases lining up with TRBD2. For the CDR3, the DNA is TGTGCCAGCCGCGAGGCTAGCGGCGGCGCAGATACGCAGTATTTT. Translation: CASREASGGADTQYF.